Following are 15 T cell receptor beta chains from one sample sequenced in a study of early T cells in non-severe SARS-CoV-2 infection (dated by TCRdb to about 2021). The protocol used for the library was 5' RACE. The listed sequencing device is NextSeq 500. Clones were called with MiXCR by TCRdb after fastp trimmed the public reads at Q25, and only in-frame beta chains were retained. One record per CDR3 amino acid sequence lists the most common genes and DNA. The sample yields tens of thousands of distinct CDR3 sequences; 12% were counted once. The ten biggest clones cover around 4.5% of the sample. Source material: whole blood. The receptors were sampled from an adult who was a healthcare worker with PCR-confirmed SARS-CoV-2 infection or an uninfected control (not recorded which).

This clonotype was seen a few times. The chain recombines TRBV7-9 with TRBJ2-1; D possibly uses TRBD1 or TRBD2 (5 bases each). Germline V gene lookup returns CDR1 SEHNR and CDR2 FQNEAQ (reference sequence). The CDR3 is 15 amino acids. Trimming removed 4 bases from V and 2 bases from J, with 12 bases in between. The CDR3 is CASSYRVGAYNEQFF. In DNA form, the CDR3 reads TGTGCCAGCAGCTACCGTGTGGGGGCCTACAATGAGCAGTTCTTC.

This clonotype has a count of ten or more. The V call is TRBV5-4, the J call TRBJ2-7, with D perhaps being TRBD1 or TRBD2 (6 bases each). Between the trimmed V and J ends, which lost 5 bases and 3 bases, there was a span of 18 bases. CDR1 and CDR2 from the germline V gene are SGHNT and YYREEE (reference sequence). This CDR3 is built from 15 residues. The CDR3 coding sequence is TGTGCCAGCAGAGGGACTGCCGGGGGCAACTACGAGCAGTACTTC. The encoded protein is CASRGTAGGNYEQYF. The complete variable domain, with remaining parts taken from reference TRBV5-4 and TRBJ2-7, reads ETGVTQSPTHLIKTRGQQVTLRCSSQSGHNTVSWYQQALGQGPQFIFQYYREEENGRGNFPPRFSGLQFPNYSSELNVNALELDDSALYLCASRGTAGGNYEQYFGPGTRLTVT.

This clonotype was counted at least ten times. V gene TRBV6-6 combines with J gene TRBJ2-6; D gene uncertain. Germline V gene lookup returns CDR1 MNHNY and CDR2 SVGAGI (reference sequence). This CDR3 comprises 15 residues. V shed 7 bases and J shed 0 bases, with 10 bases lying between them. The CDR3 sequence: CASMQESSGANVLTF. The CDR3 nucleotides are TGTGCCAGCATGCAGGAGAGCTCTGGGGCCAACGTCCTGACTTTC.

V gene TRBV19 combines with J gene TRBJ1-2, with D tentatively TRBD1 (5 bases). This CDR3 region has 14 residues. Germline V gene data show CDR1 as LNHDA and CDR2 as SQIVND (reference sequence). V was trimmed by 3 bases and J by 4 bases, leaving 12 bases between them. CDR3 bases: TGTGCCAGTAGTATGACCGGGGGGTCCTATGGCTACACCTTC. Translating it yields CASSMTGGSYGYTF.

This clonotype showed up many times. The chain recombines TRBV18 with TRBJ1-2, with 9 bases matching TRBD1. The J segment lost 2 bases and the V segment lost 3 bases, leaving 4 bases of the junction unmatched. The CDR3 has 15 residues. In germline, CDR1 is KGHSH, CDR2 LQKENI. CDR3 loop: CASSPGQGSNYGYTF. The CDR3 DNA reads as TGTGCCAGCTCACCTGGACAGGGGTCGAACTATGGCTACACCTTC.

This chain's CDR3 is CAIREGATNEKLFF. The DNA for the CDR3 is TGTGCCATCAGGGAAGGGGCAACTAATGAAAAACTGTTTTTT. The chain recombines TRBV10-3 with TRBJ1-4; maybe TRBD1 (5 bases). CDR3 length equals 14 residues. CDR1 and CDR2 from the germline V gene are ENHRY and SYGVKD. Deletions cut 6 bases from V and 0 bases from J, with 8 bases between.

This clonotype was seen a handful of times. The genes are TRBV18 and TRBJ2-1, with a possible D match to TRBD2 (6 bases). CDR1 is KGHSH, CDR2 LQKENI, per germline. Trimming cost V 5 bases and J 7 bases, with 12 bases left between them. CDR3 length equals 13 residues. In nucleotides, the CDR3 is TGTGCCAGCTCATTAGCGGAGAATAATGAGCAGTTCTTC. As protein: CASSLAENNEQFF.

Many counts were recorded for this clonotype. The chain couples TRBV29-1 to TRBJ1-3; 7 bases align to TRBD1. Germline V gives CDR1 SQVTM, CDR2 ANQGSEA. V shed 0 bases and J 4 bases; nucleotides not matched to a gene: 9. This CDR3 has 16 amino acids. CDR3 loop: CSVEDRTGASGNTIYF. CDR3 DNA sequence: TGCAGCGTTGAAGATAGAACAGGGGCCTCAGGAAACACCATATATTTT.

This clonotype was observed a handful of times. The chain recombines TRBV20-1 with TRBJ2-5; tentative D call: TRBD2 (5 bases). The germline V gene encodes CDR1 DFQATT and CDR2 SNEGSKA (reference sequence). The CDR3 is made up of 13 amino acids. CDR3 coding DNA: TGCAGCTCATTGACTGAGACGGGGGAGACCCAGTACTTC. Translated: CSSLTETGETQYF.

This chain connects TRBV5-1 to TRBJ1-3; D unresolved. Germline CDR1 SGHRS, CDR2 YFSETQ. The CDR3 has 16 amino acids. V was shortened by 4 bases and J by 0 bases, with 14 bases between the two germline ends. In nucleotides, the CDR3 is TGCGCCAGCAGCCCTGGAGGGCACTTCTCTGGAAACACCATATATTTT. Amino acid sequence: CASSPGGHFSGNTIYF.

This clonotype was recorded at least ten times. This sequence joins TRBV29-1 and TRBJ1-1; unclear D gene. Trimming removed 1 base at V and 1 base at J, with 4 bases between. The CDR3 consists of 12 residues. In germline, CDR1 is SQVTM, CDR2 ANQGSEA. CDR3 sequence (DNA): TGCAGCGTTGAAGGAGGGAACACTGAAGCTTTCTTT. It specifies CSVEGGNTEAFF.

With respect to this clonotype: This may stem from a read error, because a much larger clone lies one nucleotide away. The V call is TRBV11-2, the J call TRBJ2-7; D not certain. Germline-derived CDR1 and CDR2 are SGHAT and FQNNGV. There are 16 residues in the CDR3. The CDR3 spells CVSSLGPRTASYEQYF. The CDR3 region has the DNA TGTGTCAGCAGCTTAGGGCCCCGAACAGCCTCCTACGAGCAGTACTTC.

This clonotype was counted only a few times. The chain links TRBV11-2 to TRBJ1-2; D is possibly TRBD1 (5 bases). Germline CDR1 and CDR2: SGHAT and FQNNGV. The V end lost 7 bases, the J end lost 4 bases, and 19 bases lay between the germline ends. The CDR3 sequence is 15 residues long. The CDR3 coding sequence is TGTGCCAGCACCACGTCCCGCGGGGGAATCTATGGCTACACCTTC. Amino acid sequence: CASTTSRGGIYGYTF.

CDR3 region: CASSTITGTGTSGNTIYF. The CDR3 DNA reads TGTGCCAGCAGCACGATTACCGGGACAGGGACCTCTGGAAACACCATATATTTT. The rearrangement links TRBV5-5 to TRBJ1-3, with TRBD1 matching over 9 bases. J was trimmed by 0 bases and V by 4 bases; bases with no gene match: 11. CDR1 and CDR2 (germline): SGHKS, YYEKEE (reference sequence). This CDR3 has 18 amino acids.

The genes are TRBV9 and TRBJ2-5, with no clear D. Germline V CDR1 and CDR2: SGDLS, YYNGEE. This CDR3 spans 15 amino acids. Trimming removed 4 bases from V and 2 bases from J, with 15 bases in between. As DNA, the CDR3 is TGTGCCAGCAGCCCAGGTACTGCGCAGCAAGAGACCCAGTACTTC. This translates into CASSPGTAQQETQYF. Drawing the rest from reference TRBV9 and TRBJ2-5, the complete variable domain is DSGVTQTPKHLITATGQRVTLRCSPRSGDLSVYWYQQSLDQGLQFLIQYYNGEERAKGNILERFSAQQFPDLHSELNLSSLELGDSALYFCASSPGTAQQETQYFGPGTRLLVL.